One and the same sample provided the 29 T cell receptor beta chains below, sequenced in a study of tumor-infiltrating lymphocytes in oesophageal squamous cell carcinoma (dated by TCRdb to 2016 to 2017). Library method: PCR. The sequencer listed for this sample is Illumina HiSeq 2000. Clones were called with MiXCR by TCRdb after fastp trimmed the public reads at Q25, and only in-frame beta chains were retained. Identical CDR3 proteins give one entry, which carries the most common genes and DNA. This sample lists approximately 20,000 distinct CDR3 sequences; around 41% were detected once. In total, the top ten clones hold roughly two fifths of the sample. Material for sequencing was esophageal tumor tissue. These receptors originate from a male donor with esophageal squamous cell carcinoma.

The chain combines TRBV11-3 with TRBJ2-5; the match to TRBD2 covers 12 bases. The J call could be wrong; TRBJ2-7 is a better fit for the DNA end. This CDR3 region has 15 residues. CDR1 SGHNT and CDR2 YENEEA come from the germline V gene. The CDR3 region is CASSPSGLAGTEQYF. The DNA of the CDR3 is TGTGCCAGCAGCCCTTCTGGACTAGCGGGAACCGAGCAGTACTTC.

This clonotype is judged medium-sized. A read error may be the cause here, since a much bigger clone is one base away. This rearrangement joins TRBV7-9 to TRBJ2-1; unclear D gene. The DNA end favors TRBJ2-7, so the J call may be wrong. The CDR3 covers 15 residues. Looked up from germline, CDR1 is SEHNR and CDR2 is FQNEAQ (reference sequence). As DNA, the CDR3 is TGTGCCAGCAGCTTAGACGGAGCCTCCTACAATGAGCAGTACTTC. Translating it yields CASSLDGASYNEQYF.

The sample holds many counts of this clonotype. V gene TRBV19 combines with J gene TRBJ1-3; D is perhaps TRBD1 (6 bases). The CDR3 has 15 amino acids. Deletions cut 9 bases from V and 0 bases from J, with 15 bases between. Germline loops: CDR1 LNHDA, CDR2 SQIVND (reference sequence). CDR3 region: CASTQDSSSGNTIYF. The CDR3 nucleotides are TGTGCCAGCACCCAGGACAGCTCCTCTGGAAACACCATATATTTT.

This clonotype is large (0.1 to 1%) within its sample. J is TRBJ2-7 and V is TRBV10-2, with D possibly being TRBD1 or TRBD2 (5 bases each). The CDR3 is 14 residues long. CDR1 is WSHSY and CDR2 is SAAADI in the germline V gene. V lost 2 bases and J 3 bases, leaving 11 bases between the germline ends. CDR3 amino acids: CASSEPGPHYEQYF. The DNA of the CDR3 is TGCGCCAGCAGTGAGCCGGGACCGCACTACGAGCAGTACTTC.

This clonotype was counted at least ten times. The chain has TRBV27 and TRBJ2-3, with TRBD2 matching 7 bases. Germline V gene lookup returns CDR1 MNHEY and CDR2 SMNVEV (reference sequence). V shed 8 bases, J shed 4 bases, and the junction held 3 bases outside the gene matches. CDR3 length: 12 residues. Here the CDR3 DNA reads TGTGCCAGCGGCACTAGCGCAGATACGCAGTATTTT. Residues: CASGTSADTQYF.

Ten or more counts support this clonotype. V gene TRBV5-8 combines with J gene TRBJ2-7; 7 nucleotides align to TRBD1. The germline gives CDR1 SGHTS, CDR2 YDEGEE. The CDR3 runs 15 residues. V lost 6 bases, J lost 6 bases, and 15 bases stayed unmatched. For the CDR3, the DNA is TGTGCCAGCACCCCGCTGAGGCAGGGGGTGTTCGAGCAGTACTTC. Its translation: CASTPLRQGVFEQYF.

This clonotype was picked up a small number of times. J is TRBJ2-3 and V is TRBV6-1; 12 bases map to TRBD2. TRBJ2-1 explains the end of the DNA better; the J call may be wrong. There are 15 residues in the CDR3. Germline CDR1 is MNHNS and CDR2 is SASEGT. The CDR3 bases are TGTGCCAGCAGTCGCCCTAGCGGGAGGGCCAATGAGCAGTTCTTC. This codes for CASSRPSGRANEQFF.

As regards this clonotype: Since the CDR3 does not end with the conserved phenylalanine or tryptophan, this likely comes from a read error. The DNA is omitted, as the CDR3 cannot be located on it reliably, and the CDR3 follows TCRdb's listing. The chain links TRBV6-1 to TRBJ1-1. CDR1 MNHNS and CDR2 SASEGT come from the germline V gene. The CDR3 is 16 residues long, counting both termini. CDR3 protein: CASSPLVSYNEQFFGP.

The chain combines TRBV10-2 with TRBJ1-4, with TRBD1 as a possible D gene (6 bases). Germline CDR1 and CDR2: WSHSY and SAAADI. The CDR3 loop spans 16 amino acids. Between the trimmed V and J ends, which lost 3 bases and 16 bases, there was a span of 27 bases. The CDR3 DNA reads as TGCGCCAGCAGTGACCTTCACGGGATCTCGACAGGTACGCAGTTTTTT. Translating it yields CASSDLHGISTGTQFF.

This clonotype has a single count. The rearrangement joins TRBV7-2 to TRBJ2-7; 7 bases match TRBD2. The germline V gene encodes CDR1 SGHTA and CDR2 FQGNSA. CDR3 length: 15 residues. V was clipped by 6 bases and J by 6 bases; unmatched bases: 14. The CDR3 sequence: CASSFFGGISTEQYF. CDR3 nucleotide sequence: TGTGCCAGCAGTTTTTTCGGGGGGATCTCCACCGAGCAGTACTTC.

This clonotype was seen many times. The CDR3, as DNA: TGCGCCAGCAGCTTGGGCCCGGCCGGGGGGAGGGATGAGCAGTACTTC. Amino acid sequence: CASSLGPAGGRDEQYF. This chain uses TRBV5-1 with TRBJ2-7, with 7 bases lining up with TRBD2. The CDR3 consists of 16 residues. V trimming: 0 bases; J trimming: 7 bases; junction bases outside the gene matches: 13. Germline CDR1 and CDR2: SGHRS and YFSETQ. Full variable domain (remainder filled in from reference TRBV5-1 and TRBJ2-7): KAGVTQTPRYLIKTRGQQVTLSCSPISGHRSVSWYQQTPGQGLQFLFEYFSETQRNKGNFPGRFSGRQFSNSRSEMNVSTLELGDSALYLCASSLGPAGGRDEQYFGPGTRLTVT.

This clonotype was observed a single time. This chain connects TRBV11-3 to TRBJ2-4; TRBD2 agrees at 9 bases. This CDR3 contains 13 residues. Germline assignment: CDR1 SGHNT and CDR2 YENEEA. V shed 5 bases and J 9 bases; nucleotides not matched to a gene: 5. This CDR3 is CASSLGAGGIQYF. For the CDR3, the DNA is TGTGCCAGCAGCCTAGGAGCGGGAGGCATTCAGTACTTC.

CDR3 sequence (DNA): TGTGCCAGCAGCTTATGGGACACAGATACGCAGTATTTT. Translation gives CASSLWDTDTQYF. This chain joins TRBV11-2 and TRBJ2-3, with D unclear. CDR1 is SGHAT, CDR2 FQNNGV, per germline. V was pared by 2 bases and J by 2 bases, with 5 bases between. The CDR3 spans 13 residues.

In this sample, this clonotype turned up a few times. This chain's CDR3 is CASSDPLAAHQETQYF. The CDR3 DNA follows: TGTGCCAGCAGTGACCCACTAGCAGCCCACCAAGAGACCCAGTACTTC. V and J are TRBV25-1 and TRBJ2-5; D possibly corresponds to TRBD2 (6 bases). This CDR3 comprises 16 residues. Germline lookup yields CDR1 MGHDK and CDR2 SYGVNS. Trimming stripped 3 bases from V and 0 bases from J, with 14 bases between.

The chain uses TRBV2 and TRBJ2-7; 11 nucleotides line up with TRBD2. Trimming took 8 bases from V and 1 from J; bases not matched to a gene: 10. This CDR3 contains 16 residues. Looked up from germline, CDR1 is SNHLY and CDR2 is FYNNEI. The CDR3 here is CASGGLAGGPSYEQYF. CDR3 sequence (DNA): TGTGCCAGCGGAGGTCTAGCGGGAGGCCCTTCCTACGAGCAGTACTTC.

This clonotype was seen repeatedly, ten times or more. The chain has TRBV27 and TRBJ2-3; the match to TRBD1 covers 9 bases. Germline trimming cut 1 base from V and 1 base from J; bases unmatched to any gene: 0. This CDR3 is built from 15 residues. From germline, CDR1 is MNHEY and CDR2 SMNVEV (reference sequence). The CDR3: CASSLWTGGTDTQYF. Written as DNA, the CDR3 is TGTGCCAGCAGTTTATGGACAGGGGGCACAGATACGCAGTATTTT.

The V and J genes are TRBV12-3 or TRBV12-4 and TRBJ2-5; maybe TRBD1 (5 bases). Judging by the DNA end, TRBJ2-7 fits better; the J call may be wrong. The CDR3 sequence is 14 residues long. The CDR3 region is CASSLIGASYEQYF. The CDR3 DNA sequence: TGTGCCAGCAGTTTAATAGGGGCCTCCTACGAGCAGTACTTC.

The chain recombines TRBV2 with TRBJ2-1; the D is unclear. This CDR3 region has 16 residues. Germline CDR1 reads SNHLY; CDR2 reads FYNNEI. V was cut by 2 bases and J by 0 bases, with 11 bases left in between. The CDR3 DNA sequence: TGTGCCAGCAGTGAATCGCGGTCGAGCTCCTACAATGAGCAGTTCTTC. It specifies CASSESRSSSYNEQFF.

The rearrangement links TRBV2 to TRBJ2-1; 11 bases are a match to TRBD2. The CDR3 is 14 residues long. CDR1 is SNHLY, CDR2 FYNNEI, per germline. Trimming removed 8 bases from V and 5 bases from J; junction bases left unmatched: 5. CDR3 sequence (DNA): TGTGCCAGCTCGACTAGCGGGGTAAACAATGAGCAGTTCTTC. Translated: CASSTSGVNNEQFF.

The chain joins TRBV25-1 to TRBJ1-4; D is possibly TRBD1 (6 bases). Germline loops: CDR1 MGHDK, CDR2 SYGVNS. This CDR3 region has 15 residues. V was trimmed by 2 bases and J by 8 bases, leaving 15 bases between them. The CDR3 is CASSEGTSGAEKLFF. The CDR3 region has the DNA TGTGCCAGCAGTGAAGGGACCTCGGGGGCCGAAAAACTGTTTTTT.

The sample holds many counts of this clonotype. V and J are TRBV6-6 and TRBJ2-4; TRBD1 agrees at 11 bases. V lost 2 bases to trimming and J lost 8 bases; unmatched junction nucleotides: 8. This CDR3 is built from 16 residues. CDR1 MNHNY and CDR2 SVGAGI come from the germline V gene (reference sequence). The CDR3 loop reads CASSYQGQGAQYIQYF. CDR3 nucleotides: TGTGCCAGCAGTTACCAAGGACAGGGGGCTCAGTACATTCAGTACTTC.

In this sample, this clonotype turned up a few times. The chain uses TRBV4-1 and TRBJ2-5, with unresolved D. Germline CDR1 is MGHRA and CDR2 is YSYEKL. This CDR3 is built from 15 residues. The ends were cut back, 0 bases at V and 4 bases at J, with 12 bases in the middle. The CDR3 region has the DNA TGCGCCAGCAGCCAAGATACTTCTCGGCCAGAGACCCAGTACTTC. Its translation is CASSQDTSRPETQYF.

This clonotype has a handful of counts. A much larger clone is a single base away; this may be a read error. The chain combines TRBV12-3 or TRBV12-4 with TRBJ2-3; D perhaps matches TRBD2 (5 bases). Trimming stripped 4 bases from V and 14 bases from J, with 28 bases between. The CDR3 extends over 16 amino acids. The CDR3 coding sequence is TGTGCCAGCAGTTCCCTCGGCGGTGCTCACACCGGGGAGCTGTATTTT. Protein product: CASSSLGGAHTGELYF.

There are a few counts of this clonotype. One junction end does not reproduce the germline sequence, and a read error may be involved. The chain employs TRBV7-3 and TRBJ2-1, with 8 bases identical to TRBD1. The CDR3 is 15 amino acids. Looked up from germline, CDR1 is SGHTA and CDR2 is FQGTGA. The CDR3 reads CASSLKQGGRNVNTF. The DNA for the CDR3 is TGTGCCAGCAGCTTGAAACAGGGGGGTCGGAATGTTAACACCTTC.

This clonotype was observed a single time. The chain carries TRBV18 and TRBJ1-1; D ambiguous. The germline V and J ends were trimmed by 2 bases and 1 base, with 5 bases remaining between them. Germline V CDR1 and CDR2: KGHSH, LQKENI. CDR3 size: 13 residues. The CDR3 coding sequence is TGTGCCAGCTCACCAAAGGGGAACACTGAAGCTTTCTTT. It translates to CASSPKGNTEAFF.

This clonotype was recorded many times. The chain employs TRBV5-1 and TRBJ2-1; D is possibly TRBD2 (6 bases). The CDR3 is 14 residues long. V was pared by 5 bases and J by 7 bases, with 16 bases between. The germline V gene encodes CDR1 SGHRS and CDR2 YFSETQ. DNA of the CDR3: TGCGCCAGCAGAGGAGGGCACTTGAATAATGAGCAGTTCTTC. Translating it yields CASRGGHLNNEQFF.

This clonotype is medium-sized within its sample. The chain links TRBV7-6 to TRBJ2-3; 7 nucleotides line up with TRBD2. The CDR3 contains 15 residues. Germline-derived CDR1 and CDR2 are SGHVS and FNYEAQ. Trimming cost V 0 bases and J 5 bases; bases outside gene matches: 5. In DNA, the CDR3 is TGTGCCAGCAGCTTAGCGGGGACTACCCTAGATACGCAGTATTTT. This gives the protein CASSLAGTTLDTQYF. Full variable domain (rest looked up from reference TRBV7-6 and TRBJ2-3): GAGVSQSPRYKVTKRGQDVALRCDPISGHVSLYWYRQALGQGPEFLTYFNYEAQQDKSGLPNDRFSAERPEGSISTLTIQRTEQRDSAMYRCASSLAGTTLDTQYFGPGTRLTVL.

This clonotype was seen only a few times. This chain links TRBV27 with TRBJ2-7, with D unclear. CDR3 length: 13 residues. The V end was cut by 10 bases, the J end by 4 bases, with 17 bases between. CDR1 and CDR2 from the germline V gene are MNHEY and SMNVEV (reference sequence). For the CDR3, the DNA is TGTGCCACCTCATTGACACAAATGTACGAGCAGTACTTC. It translates to CATSLTQMYEQYF.

V gene TRBV2 combines with J gene TRBJ1-3, with 7 bases fitting TRBD1. Germline values: CDR1 SNHLY, CDR2 FYNNEI. V lost 3 bases, J lost 3 bases, and 11 bases stayed unmatched. The CDR3 sequence is 17 residues long. The CDR3 DNA reads as TGTGCCAGCAGTGACGATAGGGACAGTTTTGATGGAAACACCATATATTTT. It translates to CASSDDRDSFDGNTIYF.